One sample yielded the 9 T cell receptor beta chains listed below, sequenced in a study of control samples from healthy donors and cancer patients. Produced via immunoSEQ multiplex PCR; TCRdb's table is partial and in-frame only. The profile covers fewer than 130,000 clones, with roughly 90% appearing a single time and 3.7% taken by the ten largest. The material sequenced was PBMCs. These receptor sequences come from a woman aged 60 to 75 with lung cancer.

The J gene is TRBJ2-1, the V gene TRBV7-9; TRBD2 agrees at 8 bases. J was trimmed by 7 bases and V by 1 base; bases with no gene match: 9. Germline V CDR1 and CDR2: SEHNR, FQNEAQ (reference sequence). The CDR3 extends over 16 amino acids. This CDR3 is CASSLVGGGPTNEQFF. In nucleotides, the CDR3 is TGTGCCAGCAGCTTAGTGGGCGGGGGGCCGACAAATGAGCAGTTCTTC.

CDR3 residues: CASSLQITGELFF. In DNA form, the CDR3 reads TGTGCCAGCAGCTTACAGATCACCGGGGAGCTGTTTTTT. The gene calls are TRBV7-3 and TRBJ2-2; D is uncertain. The V and J ends lost 2 bases and 4 bases respectively, with 5 bases between them. The CDR3 sequence is 13 residues long. Germline-derived CDR1 and CDR2 are SGHTA and FQGTGA.

The chain joins TRBV24-1 to TRBJ2-1, with D perhaps being TRBD1 or TRBD2 (5 bases each). The CDR3 is made up of 13 amino acids. The V gene lost 8 bases and the J gene lost 8 bases, with 15 bases spanning the gap. The germline V gene has CDR1 KGHDR and CDR2 SFDVKD. CDR3 sequence: CATKKNLGDEQFF. Written as DNA, the CDR3 is TGTGCCACCAAGAAAAATTTGGGGGATGAGCAGTTCTTC.

The rearrangement uses TRBV3-1 (or the pseudogene TRBV3-2) and TRBJ2-5, with D uncertain. The V end was cut by 5 bases, the J end by 1 base, with 8 bases between. The germline V gene has CDR1 LGHDT and CDR2 YNNKEL (reference sequence). The CDR3 runs to 13 residues. CDR3 DNA sequence: TGTGCCAGCAGCGCGGTCCCCCAAGAGACCCAGTACTTC. It codes for CASSAVPQETQYF.

On this clone itself: Additional DNA sequences in this sample encode the identical CDR3. The chain employs TRBV19 and TRBJ1-5; tentatively, D is TRBD1 (5 bases). The CDR3 spans 12 residues. Germline V gene sequence: CDR1 LNHDA, CDR2 SQIVND (reference sequence). V lost 5 bases and J 5 bases, leaving 7 bases between the germline ends. The CDR3 coding sequence is TGTGCCAGTAGTGGAGGGGATCAGCCCCAGCATTTT. This sequence encodes CASSGGDQPQHF. The variable domain in full, completed from reference TRBV19 and TRBJ1-5, reads DGGITQSPKYLFRKEGQNVTLSCEQNLNHDAMYWYRQDPGQGLRLIYYSQIVNDFQKGDIAEGYSVSREKKESFPLTVTSAQKNPTAFYLCASSGGDQPQHFGDGTRLSIL.

V and J are TRBV19 and TRBJ2-6; D gene ambiguous. There are 15 residues in the CDR3. V lost 4 bases to trimming and J lost 1 base, with 8 bases between them. CDR1 and CDR2 from the germline V gene are LNHDA and SQIVND (reference sequence). This CDR3 reads CASSKVRSGANVLTF. Here the CDR3 DNA reads TGTGCCAGTAGTAAGGTACGATCTGGGGCCAACGTCCTGACTTTC. The variable domain in full, completed from reference TRBV19 and TRBJ2-6, reads DGGITQSPKYLFRKEGQNVTLSCEQNLNHDAMYWYRQDPGQGLRLIYYSQIVNDFQKGDIAEGYSVSREKKESFPLTVTSAQKNPTAFYLCASSKVRSGANVLTFGAGSRLTVL.

The chain combines TRBV27 with TRBJ2-5; D is undetermined. V lost 2 bases, J lost 1 base, and 5 bases lay in between. The CDR3 is 13 amino acids. Germline V gene data show CDR1 as MNHEY and CDR2 as SMNVEV (reference sequence). The chain's CDR3 is CASSLVIQETQYF. The CDR3 DNA reads as TGTGCCAGCAGTTTAGTGATCCAAGAGACCCAGTACTTC.

This chain connects TRBV7-2 to TRBJ2-7; D is uncertain. The ends were cut back, 5 bases at V and 2 bases at J, with 16 bases in the middle. Germline assignment: CDR1 SGHTA and CDR2 FQGNSA. There are 15 residues in the CDR3. CDR3 sequence (DNA): TGTGCCAGCAGCCCCAGTAGTAGGATAGCCTACGAGCAGTACTTC. Translation gives CASSPSSRIAYEQYF.

The chain has TRBV9 and TRBJ2-5, with D tentatively TRBD1 (6 bases). Germline CDR1 reads SGDLS; CDR2 reads YYNGEE. CDR3 length: 13 amino acids. Trimming took off 0 bases at V and 3 bases at J, with 6 bases between the two ends. The CDR3 loop is CASSVGQEETQYF. CDR3 coding DNA: TGTGCCAGCAGCGTAGGACAGGAAGAGACCCAGTACTTC.